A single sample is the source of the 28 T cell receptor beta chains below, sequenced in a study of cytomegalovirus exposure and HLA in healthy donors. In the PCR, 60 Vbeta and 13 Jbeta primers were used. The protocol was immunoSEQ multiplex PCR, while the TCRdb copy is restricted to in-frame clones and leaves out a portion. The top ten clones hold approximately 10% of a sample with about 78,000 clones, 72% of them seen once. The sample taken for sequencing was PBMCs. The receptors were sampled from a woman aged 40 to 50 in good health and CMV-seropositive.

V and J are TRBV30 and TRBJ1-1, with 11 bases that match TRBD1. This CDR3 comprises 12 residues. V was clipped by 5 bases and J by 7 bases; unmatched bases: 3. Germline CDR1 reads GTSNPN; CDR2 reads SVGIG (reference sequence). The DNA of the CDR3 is TGTGCCTGGGGACAGGGGGCGCGTGAAGCTTTCTTT. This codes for CAWGQGAREAFF.

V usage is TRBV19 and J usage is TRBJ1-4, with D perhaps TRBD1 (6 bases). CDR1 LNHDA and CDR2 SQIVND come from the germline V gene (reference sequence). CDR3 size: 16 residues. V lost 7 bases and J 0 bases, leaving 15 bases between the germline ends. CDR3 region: CASTAQGRTTNEKLFF. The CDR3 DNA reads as TGTGCCAGTACGGCACAGGGAAGAACAACTAATGAAAAACTGTTTTTT.

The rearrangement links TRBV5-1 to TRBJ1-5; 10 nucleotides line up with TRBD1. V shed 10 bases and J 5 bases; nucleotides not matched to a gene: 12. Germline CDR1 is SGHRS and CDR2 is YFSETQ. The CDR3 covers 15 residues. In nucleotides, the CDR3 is TGCGCCCAGAAAAATCGGGGGACAGGGGATCAGCCCCAGCATTTT. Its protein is CAQKNRGTGDQPQHF.

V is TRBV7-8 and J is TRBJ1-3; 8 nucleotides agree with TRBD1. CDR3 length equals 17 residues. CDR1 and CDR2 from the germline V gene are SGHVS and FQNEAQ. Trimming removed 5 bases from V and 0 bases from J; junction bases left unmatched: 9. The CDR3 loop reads CASSLPGQVYSGNTIYF. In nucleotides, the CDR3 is TGTGCCAGCAGCCTACCGGGACAGGTCTACTCTGGAAACACCATATATTTT.

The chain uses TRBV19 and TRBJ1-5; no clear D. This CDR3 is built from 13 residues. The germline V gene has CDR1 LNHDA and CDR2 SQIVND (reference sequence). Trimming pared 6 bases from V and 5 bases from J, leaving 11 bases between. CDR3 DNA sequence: TGTGCCAGTAGAAGGACGGGAGATCAGCCCCAGCATTTT. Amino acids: CASRRTGDQPQHF.

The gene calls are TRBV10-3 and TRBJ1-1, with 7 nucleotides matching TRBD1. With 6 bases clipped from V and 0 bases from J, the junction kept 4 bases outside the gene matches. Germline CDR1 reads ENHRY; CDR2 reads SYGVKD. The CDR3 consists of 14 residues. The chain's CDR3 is CAIRQGNMNTEAFF. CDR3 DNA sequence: TGTGCCATCAGACAGGGGAACATGAACACTGAAGCTTTCTTT.

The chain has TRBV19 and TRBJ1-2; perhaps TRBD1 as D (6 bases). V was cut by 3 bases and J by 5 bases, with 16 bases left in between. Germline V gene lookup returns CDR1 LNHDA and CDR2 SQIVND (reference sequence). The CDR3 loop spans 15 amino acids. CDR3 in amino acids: CASSIWDIASYGYTF. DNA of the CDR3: TGTGCCAGTAGTATCTGGGACATCGCTTCTTATGGCTACACCTTC.

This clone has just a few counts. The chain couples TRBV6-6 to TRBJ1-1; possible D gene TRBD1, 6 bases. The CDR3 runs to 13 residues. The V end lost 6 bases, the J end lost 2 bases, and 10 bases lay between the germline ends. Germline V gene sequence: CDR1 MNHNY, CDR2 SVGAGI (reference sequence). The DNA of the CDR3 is TGTGCCAGCAGCCGGGACACAAACACTGAAGCTTTCTTT. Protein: CASSRDTNTEAFF.

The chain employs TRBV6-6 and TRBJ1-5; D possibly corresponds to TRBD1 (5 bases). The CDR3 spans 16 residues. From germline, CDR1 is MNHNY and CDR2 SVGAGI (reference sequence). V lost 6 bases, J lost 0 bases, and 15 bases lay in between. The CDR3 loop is CASSSPRQNSNQPQHF. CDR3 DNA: TGTGCCAGCAGCTCCCCAAGACAGAATAGCAATCAGCCCCAGCATTTT.

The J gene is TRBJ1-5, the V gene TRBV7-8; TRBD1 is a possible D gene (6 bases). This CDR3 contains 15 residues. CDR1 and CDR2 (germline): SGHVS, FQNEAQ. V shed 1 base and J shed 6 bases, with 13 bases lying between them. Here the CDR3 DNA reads TGTGCCAGCAGCTTAGACGGGGGGCTCGGTCAGCCCCAGCATTTT. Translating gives CASSLDGGLGQPQHF.

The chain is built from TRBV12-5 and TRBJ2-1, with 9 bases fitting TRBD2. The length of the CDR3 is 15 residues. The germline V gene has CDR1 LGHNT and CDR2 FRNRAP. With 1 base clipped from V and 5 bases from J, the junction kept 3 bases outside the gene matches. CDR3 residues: CASGLGLAVHNEQFF. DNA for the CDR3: TGTGCTAGTGGTTTGGGACTAGCGGTACACAATGAGCAGTTCTTC.

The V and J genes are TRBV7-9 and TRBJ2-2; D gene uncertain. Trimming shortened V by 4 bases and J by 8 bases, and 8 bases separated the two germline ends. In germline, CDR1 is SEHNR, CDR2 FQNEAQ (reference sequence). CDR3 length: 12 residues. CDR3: CASSSPRGELFF. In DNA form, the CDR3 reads TGTGCCAGCAGCTCCCCGAGGGGGGAGCTGTTTTTT. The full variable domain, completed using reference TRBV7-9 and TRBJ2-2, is DTGVSQNPRHKITKRGQNVTFRCDPISEHNRLYWYRQTLGQGPEFLTYFQNEAQLEKSRLLSDRFSAERPKGSFSTLEIQRTEQGDSAMYLCASSSPRGELFFGEGSRLTVL.

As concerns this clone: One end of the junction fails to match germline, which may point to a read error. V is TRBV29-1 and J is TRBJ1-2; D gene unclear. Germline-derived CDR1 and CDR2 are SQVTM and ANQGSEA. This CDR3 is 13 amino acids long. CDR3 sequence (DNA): TGCAGCGTTGAAAATCTCCGACTGGATGGCTACCCCTTC. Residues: CSVENLRLDGYPF. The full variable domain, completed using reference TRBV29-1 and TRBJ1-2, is SAVISQKPSRDICQRGTSLTIQCQVDSQVTMMFWYRQQPGQSLTLIATANQGSEATYESGFVIDKFPISRPNLTFSTLTVSNMSPEDSSIYLCSVENLRLDGYPFGSGTRLTVV.

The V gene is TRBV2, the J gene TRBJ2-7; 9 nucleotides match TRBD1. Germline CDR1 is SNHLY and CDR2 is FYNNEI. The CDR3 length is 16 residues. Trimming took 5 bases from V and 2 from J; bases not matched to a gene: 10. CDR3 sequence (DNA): TGTGCCAGCAGTCAAGAAGGTGGGACAGGGACCTACGAGCAGTACTTC. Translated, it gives CASSQEGGTGTYEQYF. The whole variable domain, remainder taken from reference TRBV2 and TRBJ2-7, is EPEVTQTPSHQVTQMGQEVILRCVPISNHLYFYWYRQILGQKVEFLVSFYNNEISEKSEIFDDQFSVERPDGSNFTLKIRSTKLEDSAMYFCASSQEGGTGTYEQYFGPGTRLTVT.

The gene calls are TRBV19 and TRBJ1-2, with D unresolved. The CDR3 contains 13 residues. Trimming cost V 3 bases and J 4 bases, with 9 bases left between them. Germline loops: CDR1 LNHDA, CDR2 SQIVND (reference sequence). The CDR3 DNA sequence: TGTGCCAGTAGTATTACCGGGAGCTATGGCTACACCTTC. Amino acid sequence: CASSITGSYGYTF.

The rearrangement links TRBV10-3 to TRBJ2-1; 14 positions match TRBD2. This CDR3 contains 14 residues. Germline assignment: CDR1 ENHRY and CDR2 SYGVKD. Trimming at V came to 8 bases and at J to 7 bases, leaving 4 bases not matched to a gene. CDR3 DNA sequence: TGTGCCATCCAGACTAGCGGGGGGGGGAATGAGCAGTTCTTC. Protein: CAIQTSGGGNEQFF.

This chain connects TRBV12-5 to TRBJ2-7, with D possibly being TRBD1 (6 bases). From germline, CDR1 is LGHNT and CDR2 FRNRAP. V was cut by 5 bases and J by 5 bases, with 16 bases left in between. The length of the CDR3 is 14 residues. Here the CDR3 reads CASGPQGSGHEQYF. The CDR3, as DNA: TGTGCTAGTGGTCCTCAGGGGTCGGGACACGAGCAGTACTTC.

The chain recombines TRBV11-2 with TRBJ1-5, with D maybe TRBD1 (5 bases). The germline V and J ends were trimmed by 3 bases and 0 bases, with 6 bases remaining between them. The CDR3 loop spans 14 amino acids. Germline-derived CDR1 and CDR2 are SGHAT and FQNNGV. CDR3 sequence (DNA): TGTGCCAGCAGCTTGGGGGGTAGCAATCAGCCCCAGCATTTT. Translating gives CASSLGGSNQPQHF.

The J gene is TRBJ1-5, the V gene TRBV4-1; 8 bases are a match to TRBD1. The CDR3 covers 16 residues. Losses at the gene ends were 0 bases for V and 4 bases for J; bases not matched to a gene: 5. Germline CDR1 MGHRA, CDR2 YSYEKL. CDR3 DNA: TGCGCCAGCAGCCAAGATCAGGGGGCTGGAAATCAGCCCCAGCATTTT. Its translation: CASSQDQGAGNQPQHF.

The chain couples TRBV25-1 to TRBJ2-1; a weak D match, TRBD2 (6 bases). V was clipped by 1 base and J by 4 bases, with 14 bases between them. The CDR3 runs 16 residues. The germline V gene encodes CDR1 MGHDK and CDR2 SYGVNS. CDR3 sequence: CASSELRASDYNEQFF. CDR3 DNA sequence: TGTGCCAGCAGTGAATTGCGGGCTAGCGATTACAATGAGCAGTTCTTC.

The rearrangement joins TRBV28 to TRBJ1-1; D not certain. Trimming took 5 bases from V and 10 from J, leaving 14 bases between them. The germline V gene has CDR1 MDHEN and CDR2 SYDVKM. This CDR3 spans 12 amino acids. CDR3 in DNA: TGTGCCAGCAGTCCCCTCCCTTTCGTAGCTTTCTTT. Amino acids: CASSPLPFVAFF.

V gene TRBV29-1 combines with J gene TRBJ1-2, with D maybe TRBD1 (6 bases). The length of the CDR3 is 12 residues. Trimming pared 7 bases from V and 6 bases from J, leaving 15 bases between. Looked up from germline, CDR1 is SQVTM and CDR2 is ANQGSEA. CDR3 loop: CSAGEQGDGYTF. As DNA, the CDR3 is TGCAGCGCTGGGGAACAGGGTGATGGCTACACCTTC.

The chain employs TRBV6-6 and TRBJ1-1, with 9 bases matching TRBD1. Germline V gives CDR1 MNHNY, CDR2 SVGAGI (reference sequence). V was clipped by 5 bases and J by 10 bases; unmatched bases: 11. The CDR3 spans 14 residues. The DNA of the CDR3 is TGTGCCAGCAGTGCGCCGGGACAGGGTTTCGGAGCTTTCTTT. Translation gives CASSAPGQGFGAFF.

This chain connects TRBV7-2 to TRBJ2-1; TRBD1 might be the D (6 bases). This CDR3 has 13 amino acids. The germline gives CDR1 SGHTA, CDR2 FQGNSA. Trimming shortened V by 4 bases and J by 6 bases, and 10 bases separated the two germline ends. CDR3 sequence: CASSSDRFNEQFF. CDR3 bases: TGTGCCAGCAGCTCGGACAGATTCAATGAGCAGTTCTTC.

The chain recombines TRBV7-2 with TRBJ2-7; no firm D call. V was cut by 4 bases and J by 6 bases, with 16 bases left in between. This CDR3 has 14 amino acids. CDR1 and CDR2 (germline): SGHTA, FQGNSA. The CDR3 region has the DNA TGTGCCAGCAGCTCACAGTTAGAGATAAGCGAGCAGTACTTC. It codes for CASSSQLEISEQYF.

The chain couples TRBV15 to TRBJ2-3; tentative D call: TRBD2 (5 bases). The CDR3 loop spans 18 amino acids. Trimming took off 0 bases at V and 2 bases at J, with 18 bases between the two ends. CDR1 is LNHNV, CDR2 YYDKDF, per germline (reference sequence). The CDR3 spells CATSRDIRGGRLTDTQYF. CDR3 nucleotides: TGTGCCACCAGCAGAGATATCAGAGGCGGGCGACTCACAGATACGCAGTATTTT.

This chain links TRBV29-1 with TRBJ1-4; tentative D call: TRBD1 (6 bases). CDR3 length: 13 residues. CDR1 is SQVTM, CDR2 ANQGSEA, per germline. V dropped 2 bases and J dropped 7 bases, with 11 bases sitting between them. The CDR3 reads CSVESTGTEKLFF. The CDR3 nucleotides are TGCAGCGTTGAATCTACAGGGACTGAAAAACTGTTTTTT.

The CDR3 sequence: CAISESFGGVGSNQPQHF. The CDR3 DNA reads as TGTGCCATCAGTGAGTCTTTTGGGGGGGTGGGTAGCAATCAGCCCCAGCATTTT. The rearrangement uses TRBV10-3 and TRBJ1-5; D may be TRBD1 (5 bases). The CDR3 is 18 residues long. The V gene's germline CDR1 is ENHRY and CDR2 SYGVKD. V gave up 0 bases and J gave up 0 bases, with 15 bases separating them.